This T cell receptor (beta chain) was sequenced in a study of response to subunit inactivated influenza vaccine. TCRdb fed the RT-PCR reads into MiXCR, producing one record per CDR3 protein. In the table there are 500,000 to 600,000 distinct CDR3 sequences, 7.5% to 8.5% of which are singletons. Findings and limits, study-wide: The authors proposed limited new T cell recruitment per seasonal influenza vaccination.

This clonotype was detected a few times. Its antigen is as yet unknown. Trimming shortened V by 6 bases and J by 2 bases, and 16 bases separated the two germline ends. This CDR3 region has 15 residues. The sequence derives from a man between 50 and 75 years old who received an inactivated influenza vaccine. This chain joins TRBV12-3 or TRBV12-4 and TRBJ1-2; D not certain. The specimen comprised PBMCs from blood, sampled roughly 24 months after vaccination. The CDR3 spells CASSARGGVNYGYTF. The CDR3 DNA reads TGTGCCAGCAGCGCCAGAGGAGGTGTCAACTATGGCTACACCTTC.